Listed below are T cell receptor beta chains from one sample, sequenced in a study of cytomegalovirus exposure and HLA in healthy donors. Measured with immunoSEQ multiplex PCR; TCRdb has only the in-frame clones, and not every one. The data hold 95,000 to 150,000 clones, with roughly 95% observed a single time. The specimen sequenced was PBMCs. Source of these receptors: a man aged 18-30 years in good health and CMV-seronegative. The CDR3 runs from the conserved cysteine through the conserved F or W. A D gene is named only where the DNA matches it firmly.

v_gene	j_gene	d_gene	CDR3nt	CDR3aa
TRBV28	TRBJ2-3	TRBD2	TGTGCCAGCAGCTCCCTAGCGGGAGGGCCACCGGGAGATACGCAGTATTTT	CASSSLAGGPPGDTQYF
TRBV28	TRBJ2-1	-	TGTGCCAGCAGTCCCGACATCTACAATGAGCAGTTCTTC	CASSPDIYNEQFF
TRBV4-2	TRBJ2-5	-	TGTGCCAGCAGCCAAGATAGCGGAGAGACCCAGTACTTC	CASSQDSGETQYF
TRBV4-3	TRBJ1-3	-	TGCGCCAGCAGCCAAGATTTCGGGGGTTCAGGAAACACCATATATTTT	CASSQDFGGSGNTIYF
TRBV28	TRBJ1-2	-	TGTGCCAGCAGAGCAACGGGCATAGGGGATGGCTACACCTTC	CASRATGIGDGYTF
TRBV9	TRBJ2-3	-	TGTGCCAGCAGCGTAGCTCCCACTCCGGATACGCAGTATTTT	CASSVAPTPDTQYF
TRBV18	TRBJ2-1	-	TGTGCCAGCTCACCAAACCGGGATGAGCAGTTCTTC	CASSPNRDEQFF
TRBV7-2	TRBJ1-5	TRBD1	TGTGCCAGCAGCTCATCCCGGGGCGTAGGGGGCGGCAATCAGCCCCAGCATTTT	CASSSSRGVGGGNQPQHF
TRBV30	TRBJ2-7	-	TGTGCCTGGAGTGCGAGGGTCGAGCAGTACTTC	CAWSARVEQYF
TRBV5-5	TRBJ2-2	-	TGTGCCAGCAGCTTGGCTAACCGGGTCGACACCGGGGAGCTGTTTTTT	CASSLANRVDTGELFF
TRBV27	TRBJ1-1	TRBD1	TGTGCCAGCAGTTCCCGGGACAGGGAAGGTGAAGCTTTCTTT	CASSSRDREGEAFF